The text below deals with one TCR beta chain. Sequencing used immunoSEQ multiplex PCR; TCRdb keeps in-frame clones, though not all of them. Altogether a few million clones are present, 93% being singletons, with the ten largest covering under 2%. This entry is derived from a study of shared clonotypes between healthy human individuals. Study-level background: Each donor's CD8 memory used one plate, CD8 naive two, each CD4 subset three.

CD45RO-negative, CCR7-selected cells formed the naive CD8 fraction, which excluded terminally differentiated effector memory CD45RA+ cells. This receptor was taken from a man aged 18 to 29 in good health. Some clones in this sample may be carry-over from other donors' samples. Source material: naive CD8+ T cells from PBMCs.

The CDR3 region is CASSLGFYGSGSETQYF. The DNA of the CDR3 is TGTGCCAGCAGTTTAGGGTTTTACGGGAGCGGATCAGAGACCCAGTACTTC. V and J are TRBV27 and TRBJ2-5; D is possibly TRBD2 (6 bases). This CDR3 is 17 amino acids long. Trimming left V 2 bases short and J 4 bases short, with 20 bases between. Per germline, CDR1 MNHEY and CDR2 SMNVEV (reference sequence).